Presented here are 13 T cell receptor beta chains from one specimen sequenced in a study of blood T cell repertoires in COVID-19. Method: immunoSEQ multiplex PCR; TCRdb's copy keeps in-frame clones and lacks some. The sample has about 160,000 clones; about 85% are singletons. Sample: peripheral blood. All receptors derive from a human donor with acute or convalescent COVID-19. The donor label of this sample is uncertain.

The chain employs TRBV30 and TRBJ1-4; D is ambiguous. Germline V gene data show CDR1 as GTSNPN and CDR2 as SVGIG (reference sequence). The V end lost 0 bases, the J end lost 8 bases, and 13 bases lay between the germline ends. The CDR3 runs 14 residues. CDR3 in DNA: TGTGCCTGGAGTGTGGAAGCCCCGGGGGAAAAACTGTTTTTT. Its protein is CAWSVEAPGEKLFF.

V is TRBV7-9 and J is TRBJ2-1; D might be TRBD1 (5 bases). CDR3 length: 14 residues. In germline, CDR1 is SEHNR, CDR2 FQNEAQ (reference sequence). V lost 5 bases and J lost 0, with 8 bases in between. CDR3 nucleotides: TGTGCCAGCAGCCAGGGCGGCTCCTACAATGAGCAGTTCTTC. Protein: CASSQGGSYNEQFF. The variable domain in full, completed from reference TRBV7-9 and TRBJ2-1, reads DTGVSQNPRHKITKRGQNVTFRCDPISEHNRLYWYRQTLGQGPEFLTYFQNEAQLEKSRLLSDRFSAERPKGSFSTLEIQRTEQGDSAMYLCASSQGGSYNEQFFGPGTRLTVL.

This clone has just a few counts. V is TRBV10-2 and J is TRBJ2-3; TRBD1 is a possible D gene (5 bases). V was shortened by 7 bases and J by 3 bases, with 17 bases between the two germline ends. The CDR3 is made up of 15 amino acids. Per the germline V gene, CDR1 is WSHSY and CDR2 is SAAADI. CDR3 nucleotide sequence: TGCGCCAGCATTTACGGCAGGGTGGGGACAGATACGCAGTATTTT. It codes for CASIYGRVGTDTQYF.

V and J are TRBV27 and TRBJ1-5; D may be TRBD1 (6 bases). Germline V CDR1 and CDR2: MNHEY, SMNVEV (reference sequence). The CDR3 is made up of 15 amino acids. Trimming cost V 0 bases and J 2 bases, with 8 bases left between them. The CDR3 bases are TGTGCCAGCAGTTTATCTCCAGGGGGCAATCAGCCCCAGCATTTT. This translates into CASSLSPGGNQPQHF.

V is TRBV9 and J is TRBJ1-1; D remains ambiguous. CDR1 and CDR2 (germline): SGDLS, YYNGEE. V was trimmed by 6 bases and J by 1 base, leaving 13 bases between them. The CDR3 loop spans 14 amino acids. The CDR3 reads CASNSQDKNTEAFF. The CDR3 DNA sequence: TGTGCCAGCAACTCCCAGGATAAGAACACTGAAGCTTTCTTT.

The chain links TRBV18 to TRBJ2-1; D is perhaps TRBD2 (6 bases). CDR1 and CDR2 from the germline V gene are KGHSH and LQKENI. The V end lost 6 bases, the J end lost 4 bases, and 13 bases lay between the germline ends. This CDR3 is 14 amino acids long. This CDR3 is CASSPGEKYNEQFF. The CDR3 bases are TGTGCCAGCTCCCCGGGGGAGAAGTACAATGAGCAGTTCTTC. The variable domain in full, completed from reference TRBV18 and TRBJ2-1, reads NAGVMQNPRHLVRRRGQEARLRCSPMKGHSHVYWYRQLPEEGLKFMVYLQKENIIDESGMPKERFSAEFPKEGPSILRIQQVVRGDSAAYFCASSPGEKYNEQFFGPGTRLTVL.

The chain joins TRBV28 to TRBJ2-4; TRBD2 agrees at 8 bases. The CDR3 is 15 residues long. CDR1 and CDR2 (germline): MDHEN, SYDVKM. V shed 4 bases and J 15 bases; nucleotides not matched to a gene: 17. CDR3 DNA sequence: TGTGCCAGCAGTTCTCCCGCGGGGGGCGCGACCGATGGGTACTTC. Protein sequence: CASSSPAGGATDGYF.

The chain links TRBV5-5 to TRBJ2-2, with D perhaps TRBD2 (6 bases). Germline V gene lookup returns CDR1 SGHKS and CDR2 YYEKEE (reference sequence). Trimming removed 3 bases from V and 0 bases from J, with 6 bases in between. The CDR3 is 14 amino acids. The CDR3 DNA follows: TGTGCCAGCAGCTGGGGGGCGAACACCGGGGAGCTGTTTTTT. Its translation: CASSWGANTGELFF.

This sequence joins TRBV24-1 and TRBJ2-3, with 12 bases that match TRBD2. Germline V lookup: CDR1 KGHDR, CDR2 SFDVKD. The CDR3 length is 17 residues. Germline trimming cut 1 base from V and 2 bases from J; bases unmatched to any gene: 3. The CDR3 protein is CATSDLRTSGDTDTQYF. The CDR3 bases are TGTGCCACCAGTGATTTAAGGACTAGCGGGGACACAGATACGCAGTATTTT.

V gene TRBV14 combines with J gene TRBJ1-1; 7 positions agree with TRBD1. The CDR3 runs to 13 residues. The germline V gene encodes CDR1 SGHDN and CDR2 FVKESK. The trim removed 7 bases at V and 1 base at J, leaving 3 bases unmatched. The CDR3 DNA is TGTGCCAGCAACTACAGGGGGAACACTGAAGCTTTCTTT. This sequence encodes CASNYRGNTEAFF.

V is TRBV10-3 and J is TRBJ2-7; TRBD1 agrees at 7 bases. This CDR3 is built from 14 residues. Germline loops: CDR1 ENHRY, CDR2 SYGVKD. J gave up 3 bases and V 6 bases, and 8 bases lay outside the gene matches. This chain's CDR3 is CAIRQGQRDYEQYF. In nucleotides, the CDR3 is TGTGCCATCAGGCAGGGACAGAGAGACTACGAGCAGTACTTC.

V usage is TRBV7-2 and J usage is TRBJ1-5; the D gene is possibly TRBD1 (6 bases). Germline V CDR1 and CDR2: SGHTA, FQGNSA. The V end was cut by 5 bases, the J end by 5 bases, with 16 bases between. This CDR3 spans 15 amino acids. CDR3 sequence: CASSRRAGDDQPQHF. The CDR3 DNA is TGTGCCAGCAGCCGTCGGGCAGGGGACGATCAGCCCCAGCATTTT.

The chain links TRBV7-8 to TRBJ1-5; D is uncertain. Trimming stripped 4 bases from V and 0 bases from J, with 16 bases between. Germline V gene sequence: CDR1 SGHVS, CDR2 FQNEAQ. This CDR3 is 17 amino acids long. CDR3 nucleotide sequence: TGTGCCAGCAGCTCCTTCGGCGGCGCGGTTAGCAATCAGCCCCAGCATTTT. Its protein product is CASSSFGGAVSNQPQHF. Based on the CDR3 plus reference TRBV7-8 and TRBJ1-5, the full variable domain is GAGVSQSPRYKVAKRGQDVALRCDPISGHVSLFWYQQALGQGPEFLTYFQNEAQLDKSGLPSDRFFAERPEGSVSTLKIQRTQQEDSAVYLCASSSFGGAVSNQPQHFGDGTRLSIL.